The present T cell receptor (beta chain) was sequenced within a study of shared clonotypes between healthy human individuals. Study results and caveats: When compared with the clonotypes that were shared by all four sorted-subset donors, the non-shared clonotypes turned out to have lower generation probabilities.

Details on this clone: No antigen is known for it.

Over several immunoSEQ plates, each subset's genomic DNA was distributed in even portions. Here immunoSEQ multiplex PCR was the method, and the copy in TCRdb shows in-frame clones only, minus some. The sample carries about 2 million clones, 90% to 95% recorded once. Per the germline V gene, CDR1 is KGHSH and CDR2 is LQKENI. The CDR3 is made up of 15 amino acids. Trimming took 2 bases from V and 3 from J, leaving 13 bases between them. This sequence originates from a man in his late teens or twenties in good health. The chain carries TRBV18 and TRBJ2-5; D remains ambiguous. Sequencing used naive CD4+ T cells sorted from blood. Noted subset: CD45RA+ positively selected. The CDR3 sequence is CASSPMNQAKETQYF. The CDR3 DNA is TGTGCCAGCTCACCAATGAACCAGGCCAAAGAGACCCAGTACTTC.